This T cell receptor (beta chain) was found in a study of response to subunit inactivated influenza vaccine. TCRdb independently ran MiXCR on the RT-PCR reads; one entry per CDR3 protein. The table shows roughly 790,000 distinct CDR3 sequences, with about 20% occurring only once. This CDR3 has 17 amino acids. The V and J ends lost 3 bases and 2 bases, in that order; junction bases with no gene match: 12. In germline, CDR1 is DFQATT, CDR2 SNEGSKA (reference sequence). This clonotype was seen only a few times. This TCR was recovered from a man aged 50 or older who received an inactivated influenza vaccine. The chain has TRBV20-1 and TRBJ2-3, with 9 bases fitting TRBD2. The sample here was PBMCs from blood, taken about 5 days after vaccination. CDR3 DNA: TGCAGTGCTAGGGGCATGGGGCGGGAGGGGACCACAGATACGCAGTATTTT. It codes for CSARGMGREGTTDTQYF.